This is a list of T cell receptor beta chains from one sample in a study of cytomegalovirus exposure and HLA in healthy donors. Method: immunoSEQ multiplex PCR; TCRdb's copy keeps in-frame clones and lacks some. The table includes 100,000 or so clones, 79% detected once. Sequenced: PBMCs. The receptor source for this set is a female donor in good health and CMV-seropositive. Both conserved end residues are part of each CDR3. The D gene is left open where the match is weak. Only some rows state a clone size, as once, few, many or a class for expanded clones.

abundance: .; j_gene: TRBJ1-2; d_gene: .; v_gene: TRBV11-2; CDR3nt: TGTGCCAGCAGCTTAGATCGAGGAAGAGGCTACACCTTC; CDR3aa: CASSLDRGRGYTF
abundance: .; j_gene: TRBJ1-1; d_gene: .; v_gene: TRBV27; CDR3nt: TGTGCCAGCAGTTTATGGAGGAACACTGAAGCTTTCTTT; CDR3aa: CASSLWRNTEAFF
abundance: once; j_gene: TRBJ2-1; d_gene: TRBD2; v_gene: TRBV7-2; CDR3nt: TGTGCCAGCAGTTTAGCGGGAGAAACCTACAATGAGCAGTTCTTC; CDR3aa: CASSLAGETYNEQFF
abundance: .; j_gene: TRBJ1-1; d_gene: .; v_gene: TRBV19; CDR3nt: TGTGCCAGTGGCCGGGGGGTGAACACTGAAGCTTTCTTT; CDR3aa: CASGRGVNTEAFF
abundance: .; j_gene: TRBJ2-1; d_gene: .; v_gene: TRBV5-6; CDR3nt: TGTGCCAGCAGCTTCCCCAGATACAATGAGCAGTTCTTC; CDR3aa: CASSFPRYNEQFF
abundance: .; j_gene: TRBJ2-7; d_gene: TRBD1; v_gene: TRBV7-6; CDR3nt: TGTGCCAGCAGCTCTGGACAGGGATTTTACGAGCAGTACTTC; CDR3aa: CASSSGQGFYEQYF
abundance: .; j_gene: TRBJ2-7; d_gene: TRBD1; v_gene: TRBV10-2; CDR3nt: TGCGCCAGCAGTGGAGTCCTGACAGGGGAGCCTTACGAGCAGTACTTC; CDR3aa: CASSGVLTGEPYEQYF
abundance: .; j_gene: TRBJ2-3; d_gene: .; v_gene: TRBV9; CDR3nt: TGTGCCAGTGCAAGGTCGACAGGTAGCACAGATACGCAGTATTTT; CDR3aa: CASARSTGSTDTQYF
abundance: .; j_gene: TRBJ2-2; d_gene: TRBD2; v_gene: TRBV6-5; CDR3nt: TGTGCCAGCAGGCCGAGCGGGAGGGCCGGGGAGCTGTTTTTT; CDR3aa: CASRPSGRAGELFF
abundance: few; j_gene: TRBJ1-1; d_gene: .; v_gene: TRBV7-9; CDR3nt: TGTGCCAGCACCTTGGAAGGGGCTGGCACTGAAGCTTTCTTT; CDR3aa: CASTLEGAGTEAFF
abundance: .; j_gene: TRBJ2-1; d_gene: .; v_gene: TRBV2; CDR3nt: TGTGCCAGCAGTGAACCAGGGGACAACTACAGCGGTGAGCAGTTCTTC; CDR3aa: CASSEPGDNYSGEQFF
abundance: .; j_gene: TRBJ2-4; d_gene: TRBD1; v_gene: TRBV4-3; CDR3nt: TGCGCCAGCAGCCAAGATCAGACAGGGGGCGCCAAAAACAGTCAGTACTTC; CDR3aa: CASSQDQTGGAKNSQYF
abundance: .; j_gene: TRBJ1-5; d_gene: .; v_gene: TRBV2; CDR3nt: TGTGCCAGCAGCCTAGGGGGGGCTAGCAATCAGCCCCAGCATTTT; CDR3aa: CASSLGGASNQPQHF
abundance: .; j_gene: TRBJ2-7; d_gene: .; v_gene: TRBV4-3; CDR3nt: TGCGCCAGCAGCCAAGATGAGAAGGCGGGGGCCCAGTACTTC; CDR3aa: CASSQDEKAGAQYF
abundance: .; j_gene: TRBJ1-1; d_gene: .; v_gene: TRBV6-6; CDR3nt: TGTGCCAGCAGTTACTCGGTGAGGGGGGGGCTGGGTGAAGCTTTCTTT; CDR3aa: CASSYSVRGGLGEAFF
abundance: once; j_gene: TRBJ2-2; d_gene: .; v_gene: TRBV6-5; CDR3nt: TGTGCCAGCACTAAAGATCGCACCGGGGAGCTGTTTTTT; CDR3aa: CASTKDRTGELFF
abundance: .; j_gene: TRBJ2-4; d_gene: .; v_gene: TRBV19; CDR3nt: TGTGCCAGTAGTAAGGGGAGGCTAGCCAAAAACATTCAGTACTTC; CDR3aa: CASSKGRLAKNIQYF
abundance: few; j_gene: TRBJ1-1; d_gene: .; v_gene: TRBV5-1; CDR3nt: TGCGCCAGCAGCCCCCCGGCGGGGGCTGAAGCTTTCTTT; CDR3aa: CASSPPAGAEAFF
abundance: .; j_gene: TRBJ2-7; d_gene: .; v_gene: TRBV6-1; CDR3nt: TGTGCCAGCAGTCTACAGGGTGACTACCCTTCCGAGCAGTACTTC; CDR3aa: CASSLQGDYPSEQYF
abundance: .; j_gene: TRBJ1-2; d_gene: TRBD1; v_gene: TRBV30; CDR3nt: TGTGCCTGGATGGAGGGGGCCGTAGACTATGGCTACACCTTC; CDR3aa: CAWMEGAVDYGYTF
abundance: .; j_gene: TRBJ2-2; d_gene: TRBD2; v_gene: TRBV10-2; CDR3nt: TGCGCCAGCAGGACTAGCGGGGGGGCCGGGGAGCTGTTTTTT; CDR3aa: CASRTSGGAGELFF
abundance: .; j_gene: TRBJ1-4; d_gene: .; v_gene: TRBV5-1; CDR3nt: TGCGCCAGCAGCACCGGACACGGGAATGAAAAACTGTTTTTT; CDR3aa: CASSTGHGNEKLFF
abundance: .; j_gene: TRBJ2-1; d_gene: TRBD2; v_gene: TRBV5-1; CDR3nt: TGCGCCAGCAGCGTGGGACTAGCGGAAAACAATGAGCAGTTCTTC; CDR3aa: CASSVGLAENNEQFF
abundance: .; j_gene: TRBJ2-5; d_gene: TRBD1; v_gene: TRBV5-4; CDR3nt: TGTGCCAGCAGCTTCAGGGGGTCCGGAGAGACCCAGTACTTC; CDR3aa: CASSFRGSGETQYF
abundance: .; j_gene: TRBJ2-1; d_gene: .; v_gene: TRBV19; CDR3nt: TGTGCCAGTAGTACATCCACCGGGACCTACAATGAGCAGTTCTTC; CDR3aa: CASSTSTGTYNEQFF
abundance: .; j_gene: TRBJ1-5; d_gene: .; v_gene: TRBV2; CDR3nt: TGTGCCAGCAGCCTCGACAGCTATAGCAATCAGCCCCAGCATTTT; CDR3aa: CASSLDSYSNQPQHF
abundance: few; j_gene: TRBJ2-1; d_gene: .; v_gene: TRBV19; CDR3nt: TGTGCCAGTAGTGTAGGCAGGAACAATGAGCAGTTCTTC; CDR3aa: CASSVGRNNEQFF
abundance: .; j_gene: TRBJ2-1; d_gene: TRBD1; v_gene: TRBV7-2; CDR3nt: TGTGCCAGCAGCTTAGCCACAGGGGCCTACAATGAGCAGTTCTTC; CDR3aa: CASSLATGAYNEQFF